Here is one T cell receptor (beta chain) with its context. With V trimmed by 6 bases and J by 7 bases, 5 bases remained unmatched. The CDR3 is made up of 13 amino acids. CDR1 is SNHLY, CDR2 FYNNEI, per germline. This specimen belongs to a study of identifying expanded T cells in peripheral blood. Measured with immunoSEQ multiplex PCR; TCRdb has only the in-frame clones, and not every one. In the table there are around 60,000 clones, approximately 82% of which are singletons. The source is a person aged 18 to 70 in good health. The V call is TRBV2, the J call TRBJ1-4, with 7 nucleotides matching TRBD1. The sample was blood. CDR3 in amino acids: CASRVRGSEKLFF. DNA for the CDR3: TGTGCCAGCAGGGTCAGGGGGTCTGAAAAACTGTTTTTT.